This T cell receptor beta chain was retrieved from a study of breast tumors, draining lymph nodes, adjacent tissues. This clonotype was recorded many times. TCRdb re-analysed the multiplex PCR reads in MiXCR, keeping a single row per CDR3 protein. The repertoire consists of 85,000 to 120,000 distinct CDR3 sequences, with 30% occurring once and the leading ten covering around 5.9%. The lymph nodes were axillary draining lymph nodes from breast cancer patients. The receptor was derived from a female donor with breast cancer. Some clones in this sample may be carry-over from other donors' samples. Sequencing input: axillary lymph node tissue.

CDR3 DNA sequence: TGTGCCAGCAGCCTCGGGGCTGTCTTGGGGGCCAACGTCCTGACTTTC. Protein: CASSLGAVLGANVLTF. This sequence joins TRBV4-2 and TRBJ2-6, with D perhaps matching TRBD1 or TRBD2 (5 bases each). Germline V lookup: CDR1 LGHNA, CDR2 YNFKEQ. V dropped 4 bases and J dropped 4 bases, with 14 bases sitting between them. The CDR3 has 16 amino acids.